These 9 T cell receptor beta chains share one sample of origin, sequenced in a study of blood T cell repertoires in COVID-19. Profiling relied on immunoSEQ multiplex PCR, and the TCRdb table lists in-frame clones only, not all of them. The sample carries approximately 72,000 clones, less than 85% recorded once. The source material was peripheral blood. The receptors derive from a woman of 80 years or more with acute or convalescent COVID-19.

The count of this clone is one. This sequence joins TRBV18 and TRBJ1-2, with 8 bases lining up with TRBD1. Looked up from germline, CDR1 is KGHSH and CDR2 is LQKENI. Trimming cost V 0 bases and J 6 bases; bases outside gene matches: 3. The CDR3 loop spans 14 amino acids. The CDR3 bases are TGTGCCAGCTCACCACCGAACAGGGGGGATGGCTACACCTTC. It translates to CASSPPNRGDGYTF.

This clone was seen a single time. V is TRBV15 and J is TRBJ1-5, with TRBD1 matching over 7 bases. The CDR3 covers 16 residues. V was clipped by 0 bases and J by 1 base; unmatched bases: 3. Germline lookup yields CDR1 LNHNV and CDR2 YYDKDF (reference sequence). The CDR3 DNA is TGTGCCACCAGCAGAGAGGACAGGTCGAGCAATCAGCCCCAGCATTTT. It is translated as CATSREDRSSNQPQHF.

The V call is TRBV2, the J call TRBJ2-7; possibly TRBD2 for D (5 bases). The germline V and J ends were trimmed by 4 bases and 6 bases, with 19 bases remaining between them. The CDR3 spans 15 residues. From germline, CDR1 is SNHLY and CDR2 FYNNEI. CDR3 sequence: CASSAFTPERVEQYF. CDR3 bases: TGTGCCAGCAGTGCGTTTACCCCCGAGAGGGTCGAGCAGTACTTC.

The CDR3 DNA follows: TGTGCCAGCAGCGCGGCCAAAACAGATACGCAGTATTTT. Its protein product is CASSAAKTDTQYF. The rearrangement joins TRBV12-3 or TRBV12-4 to TRBJ2-3; D gene uncertain. The CDR3 contains 13 residues. V was pared by 6 bases and J by 3 bases, with 10 bases between.

The rearrangement uses TRBV3-1 (or the pseudogene TRBV3-2) and TRBJ2-1, with D unresolved. The CDR3 loop spans 13 amino acids. The germline V gene encodes CDR1 LGHDT and CDR2 YNNKEL (reference sequence). V was cut by 5 bases and J by 5 bases, with 10 bases left in between. This CDR3 is CASSSRLDNEQFF. Here the CDR3 DNA reads TGTGCCAGCAGCTCCCGACTGGACAATGAGCAGTTCTTC.

The rearrangement links TRBV5-1 to TRBJ1-1; no clear D gene. This CDR3 spans 15 amino acids. The germline V and J ends were trimmed by 0 bases and 2 bases, with 11 bases remaining between them. Germline-derived CDR1 and CDR2 are SGHRS and YFSETQ. The CDR3 sequence is CASSLGATGNTEAFF. Here the CDR3 DNA reads TGCGCCAGCAGCTTGGGGGCTACCGGTAACACTGAAGCTTTCTTT. The full variable domain, completed using reference TRBV5-1 and TRBJ1-1, is KAGVTQTPRYLIKTRGQQVTLSCSPISGHRSVSWYQQTPGQGLQFLFEYFSETQRNKGNFPGRFSGRQFSNSRSEMNVSTLELGDSALYLCASSLGATGNTEAFFGQGTRLTVV.

This clone was seen just once. The chain uses TRBV11-3 and TRBJ2-3; 16 positions agree with TRBD2. The trim removed 6 bases at V and 4 bases at J, leaving 4 bases unmatched. From germline, CDR1 is SGHNT and CDR2 YENEEA. The CDR3 length is 16 residues. Here the CDR3 reads CASRGLAGGPADTQYF. In DNA form, the CDR3 reads TGTGCCAGCAGGGGACTAGCGGGAGGGCCAGCAGATACGCAGTATTTT.

A single count supports this clone. CDR3 DNA sequence: TGCGCCAGCAGTCAAATGGGACATATCACAGATACGCAGTATTTT. It codes for CASSQMGHITDTQYF. This chain uses TRBV23-1 with TRBJ2-3; D might be TRBD1 (6 bases). TRBV23-1 is flagged as an ORF with uncertain function. The CDR3 has 15 residues. V was cut by 2 bases and J by 2 bases, with 11 bases left in between.

This clone was counted between two and nine times. The chain carries TRBV6-1 and TRBJ1-4; D remains unclear. Germline loops: CDR1 MNHNS, CDR2 SASEGT. The CDR3 totals 14 residues. Deletions cut 3 bases from V and 0 bases from J, with 5 bases between. CDR3 loop: CASSDIATNEKLFF. CDR3 in DNA: TGTGCCAGCAGTGACATTGCAACTAATGAAAAACTGTTTTTT.